This T cell receptor (beta chain) derives from a study of shared clonotypes between healthy human individuals. Study in general: Samples came from two female and a few male donors aged 18 to 49. Study-level points and caveats: In general, naive subsets displayed greater estimated richness than memory subsets did.

The CDR3 has 13 amino acids. V trimming: 2 bases; J trimming: 3 bases; junction bases outside the gene matches: 1. CDR1 and CDR2 (germline): GTSNPN, SVGIG (reference sequence). As regards this clone: The target antigen is unknown.

Data came from immunoSEQ multiplex PCR; TCRdb stores just in-frame clones and leaves some out. The profile covers some 2.3 million clones, with approximately 95% appearing a single time and under 0.45% taken by the ten largest. The material sequenced was naive CD4+ T cells from PBMCs. Noted subset: CD45RA+ positively selected. This sequence originates from a man younger than 30 in good health. Some clones in this sample may be carry-over from other donors' samples. V and J are TRBV30 and TRBJ2-1, with 7 bases matching TRBD1. The CDR3 protein is CAWSRDSYNEQFF. CDR3 nucleotide sequence: TGTGCCTGGAGTCGGGACAGCTACAATGAGCAGTTCTTC. Full variable domain (remainder filled in from reference TRBV30 and TRBJ2-1): SQTIHQWPATLVQPVGSPLSLECTVEGTSNPNLYWYRQAAGRGLQLLFYSVGIGQISSEVPQNLSASRPQDRQFILSSKKLLLSDSGFYLCAWSRDSYNEQFFGPGTRLTVL.